The 22 T cell receptor beta chains presented below share a single source sample, sequenced in a study of blood T cell repertoires in COVID-19 (TCRdb year 2020). The library relied on the immunoSEQ multiplex PCR assay. The source is immuneACCESS, and TCRdb retained only in-frame sequences with V and J called. Part of the clones is not carried over; for the studies checked, unresolved V genes explain less than half of this, and the remainder is unexplained. The table for this sample lists a few hundred thousand clones; just over 85% of them were counted only once. The leading ten clones occupy 2.5% to 3.5% of the sample. Sequencing was done on a sample of peripheral blood. The origin of the receptors is a woman younger than 45 with active or convalescent COVID-19.

V and J are TRBV5-6 and TRBJ2-7; tentatively, D is TRBD2 (5 bases). Trimming removed 4 bases from V and 0 bases from J, with 17 bases in between. CDR3 length: 16 amino acids. Looked up from germline, CDR1 is SGHDT and CDR2 is YYEEEE. The CDR3 spells CASSPRGGWGSYEQYF. The CDR3 bases are TGTGCCAGCAGCCCGCGAGGAGGCTGGGGCTCCTACGAGCAGTACTTC.

The rearrangement links TRBV3-1 (or the pseudogene TRBV3-2) to TRBJ1-2, with a weak D call TRBD1 (6 bases). Trimming removed 3 bases from V and 3 bases from J, with 17 bases in between. Germline V gene sequence: CDR1 LGHDT, CDR2 YNNKEL (reference sequence). The CDR3 has 16 residues. This chain's CDR3 is CASSHSYRVGDYGYTF. The CDR3 bases are TGTGCCAGCAGCCACTCCTACAGGGTAGGAGACTATGGCTACACCTTC.

The genes are TRBV7-9 and TRBJ1-3; 8 nucleotides match TRBD1. The CDR3 length is 15 residues. CDR1 SEHNR and CDR2 FQNEAQ come from the germline V gene (reference sequence). Trimming took 4 bases from V and 1 from J; bases not matched to a gene: 3. As DNA, the CDR3 is TGTGCCAGCAGCTCGGACAGGGTTTCTGGAAACACCATATATTTT. Encoded protein: CASSSDRVSGNTIYF.

The chain has TRBV7-6 and TRBJ1-5; 8 bases map to TRBD1. The V and J ends lost 5 bases and 0 bases, in that order; junction bases with no gene match: 12. This CDR3 contains 18 residues. Germline assignment: CDR1 SGHVS and CDR2 FNYEAQ. The CDR3 reads CASSPEAGGPNSNQPQHF. The CDR3 coding sequence is TGTGCCAGCAGCCCCGAGGCAGGGGGCCCCAATAGCAATCAGCCCCAGCATTTT.

The chain employs TRBV9 and TRBJ2-3; a possible D gene is TRBD1 (6 bases). The CDR3 has 15 amino acids. Germline lookup yields CDR1 SGDLS and CDR2 YYNGEE. V lost 4 bases and J 1 base, leaving 13 bases between the germline ends. For the CDR3, the DNA is TGTGCCAGCAGCCAAATGGGGGCGGGCACAGATACGCAGTATTTT. This sequence encodes CASSQMGAGTDTQYF.

Only a few counts were recorded for this clone. The rearrangement links TRBV7-8 to TRBJ1-6, with D possibly being TRBD1 (6 bases). Trimming removed 6 bases at V and 8 bases at J, with 20 bases between. The CDR3 has 16 amino acids. CDR1 is SGHVS, CDR2 FQNEAQ, per germline. The CDR3 spells CASSSPGGYGYSPLHF. The CDR3 region has the DNA TGTGCCAGCAGTTCCCCGGGGGGCTATGGTTATTCACCCCTCCACTTT.

The CDR3 loop reads CASSLLGGVLTEAFF. In DNA, the CDR3 is TGTGCCAGTAGTTTACTCGGGGGGGTGCTCACTGAAGCTTTCTTT. This chain joins TRBV19 and TRBJ1-1; maybe TRBD1 (5 bases). The CDR3 consists of 15 residues. Trimming shortened V by 5 bases and J by 4 bases, and 17 bases separated the two germline ends. From germline, CDR1 is LNHDA and CDR2 SQIVND (reference sequence). Variable domain in full (rest from reference TRBV19 and TRBJ1-1): DGGITQSPKYLFRKEGQNVTLSCEQNLNHDAMYWYRQDPGQGLRLIYYSQIVNDFQKGDIAEGYSVSREKKESFPLTVTSAQKNPTAFYLCASSLLGGVLTEAFFGQGTRLTVV.

This clone was seen just once. The chain employs TRBV29-1 and TRBJ2-3, with D maybe TRBD1 (5 bases). This CDR3 has 14 residues. Germline CDR1 SQVTM, CDR2 ANQGSEA. Trimming removed 3 bases from V and 2 bases from J, with 12 bases in between. The CDR3 coding sequence is TGCAGCGTTGAGCAGGGCTTCGCCACAGATACGCAGTATTTT. It codes for CSVEQGFATDTQYF.

The V gene is TRBV7-9, the J gene TRBJ2-2; 7 bases align to TRBD1. The CDR3 totals 16 residues. Unmatched junction bases numbered 6, after V lost 4 bases and J lost 1 base. In germline, CDR1 is SEHNR, CDR2 FQNEAQ (reference sequence). The CDR3 bases are TGTGCCAGCAGCTCAACCCGGACAGGGAACACCGGGGAGCTGTTTTTT. It codes for CASSSTRTGNTGELFF. The whole variable domain, remainder taken from reference TRBV7-9 and TRBJ2-2, is DTGVSQNPRHKITKRGQNVTFRCDPISEHNRLYWYRQTLGQGPEFLTYFQNEAQLEKSRLLSDRFSAERPKGSFSTLEIQRTEQGDSAMYLCASSSTRTGNTGELFFGEGSRLTVL.

The rearrangement joins TRBV5-4 to TRBJ1-2; 7 positions match TRBD1. Germline assignment: CDR1 SGHNT and CDR2 YYREEE (reference sequence). This CDR3 comprises 13 residues. V lost 8 bases and J lost 0; bases outside the gene matches: 4. The CDR3 protein is CASRDRTNYGYTF. For the CDR3, the DNA is TGTGCCAGTCGGGACAGAACTAACTATGGCTACACCTTC.

The chain combines TRBV5-1 with TRBJ1-2; 7 nucleotides align to TRBD1. Germline trimming cut 10 bases from V and 1 base from J; bases unmatched to any gene: 16. The CDR3 totals 16 residues. Germline values: CDR1 SGHRS, CDR2 YFSETQ. The CDR3 spells CAGLRDRAKINYGYTF. The DNA for the CDR3 is TGCGCCGGCTTGCGTGACAGGGCGAAAATTAACTATGGCTACACCTTC.

This clone was found once. J is TRBJ2-3 and V is TRBV1; the table's D gene call, TRBD2, was not cross checked with the DNA. TRBV1 is reported as a pseudogene. The CDR3 extends over 18 amino acids. The CDR3 DNA is TGCACCAGCAGCCAACAAAGGACTAGCGGGGATAACACAGATACGCAGTATTTT. Residues: CTSSQQRTSGDNTDTQYF.

The V and J genes are TRBV13 and TRBJ1-4, with TRBD1 matching 9 bases. J was trimmed by 8 bases and V by 3 bases; bases with no gene match: 7. Germline V gives CDR1 PRHDT, CDR2 FYEKMQ (reference sequence). The CDR3 runs to 15 residues. DNA of the CDR3: TGTGCCAGCAGCTTGTCAACAGGGGGCGCGGAAAAACTGTTTTTT. This gives the protein CASSLSTGGAEKLFF.

The chain joins TRBV7-9 to TRBJ1-4; no clear D. Germline V gives CDR1 SEHNR, CDR2 FQNEAQ (reference sequence). V was trimmed by 3 bases and J by 5 bases, leaving 13 bases between them. The CDR3 extends over 15 amino acids. The chain's CDR3 is CASSFWRDGNEKLFF. The CDR3 DNA sequence: TGTGCCAGCAGCTTCTGGAGGGATGGAAATGAAAAACTGTTTTTT.

The chain links TRBV7-2 to TRBJ2-5; no reliable D call. Germline lookup yields CDR1 SGHTA and CDR2 FQGNSA. The CDR3 runs 13 residues. V lost 6 bases, J lost 4 bases, and 12 bases lay in between. CDR3 nucleotide sequence: TGTGCCAGCAGTTCGATGATGAGAGAGACCCAGTACTTC. Residues: CASSSMMRETQYF. The variable domain in full, completed from reference TRBV7-2 and TRBJ2-5, reads GAGVSQSPSNKVTEKGKDVELRCDPISGHTALYWYRQSLGQGLEFLIYFQGNSAPDKSGLPSDRFSAERTGGSVSTLTIQRTQQEDSAVYLCASSSMMRETQYFGPGTRLLVL.

The sample holds one count of this clone. The chain combines TRBV9 with TRBJ1-6, with unresolved D. The V end was cut by 2 bases, the J end by 8 bases, with 17 bases between. Germline assignment: CDR1 SGDLS and CDR2 YYNGEE. This CDR3 has 16 residues. The CDR3 DNA reads TGTGCCAGCAGCGTCCAGCTCGGGGTTTACGATTCACCCCTCCACTTT. Amino acid sequence: CASSVQLGVYDSPLHF.

DNA of the CDR3: TGCGCCAGCAGCTTGGATGTGTCCAGGGTTGGGAATGAGCAGTTCTTC. This encodes CASSLDVSRVGNEQFF. The chain joins TRBV5-1 to TRBJ2-1, with D tentatively TRBD1 (5 bases). This CDR3 comprises 16 residues. V lost 0 bases, J lost 7 bases, and 17 bases lay in between. CDR1 SGHRS and CDR2 YFSETQ come from the germline V gene.

This chain links TRBV20-1 with TRBJ2-3; D possibly corresponds to TRBD2 (6 bases). Deletions cut 3 bases from V and 0 bases from J, with 13 bases between. The CDR3 totals 15 residues. Germline CDR1 and CDR2: DFQATT and SNEGSKA (reference sequence). The DNA of the CDR3 is TGCAGTGCTAGTGGAGCGGGTCATAGCACAGATACGCAGTATTTT. Encoded protein: CSASGAGHSTDTQYF.

The chain joins TRBV2 to TRBJ2-5; 7 nucleotides agree with TRBD2. V dropped 3 bases and J dropped 4; count of bases not matched to a gene: 11. The CDR3 is 16 amino acids. Germline CDR1 SNHLY, CDR2 FYNNEI. The CDR3 region has the DNA TGTGCCAGCAGTGACAAAGCGGGGATAAAGCGAGAGACCCAGTACTTC. This sequence encodes CASSDKAGIKRETQYF.

The chain combines TRBV5-1 with TRBJ2-7; D is perhaps TRBD1 (6 bases). V was cut by 1 base and J by 6 bases, with 14 bases left in between. CDR1 is SGHRS and CDR2 is YFSETQ in the germline V gene. This CDR3 is built from 14 residues. The CDR3 region has the DNA TGCGCCAGCAGCTTGTCACAGGGCGGCGGCGAGCAGTACTTC. Residues: CASSLSQGGGEQYF.

J is TRBJ1-1 and V is TRBV5-6, with 8 bases matching TRBD1. The CDR3 has 15 residues. CDR1 SGHDT and CDR2 YYEEEE come from the germline V gene. The trim removed 2 bases at V and 5 bases at J, leaving 8 bases unmatched. CDR3 sequence (DNA): TGTGCCAGCAGCTTCAGGGGGCCCACGGGAACTGAAGCTTTCTTT. Its protein is CASSFRGPTGTEAFF. Variable domain in full (rest from reference TRBV5-6 and TRBJ1-1): DAGVTQSPTHLIKTRGQQVTLRCSPKSGHDTVSWYQQALGQGPQFIFQYYEEEERQRGNFPDRFSGHQFPNYSSELNVNALLLGDSALYLCASSFRGPTGTEAFFGQGTRLTVV.

This clone appeared a few times. The chain employs TRBV5-4 and TRBJ1-1, with D possibly TRBD1 on 6 matching bases. The CDR3 consists of 14 residues. The germline V gene encodes CDR1 SGHNT and CDR2 YYREEE (reference sequence). Trimming stripped 2 bases from V and 3 bases from J, with 11 bases between. The CDR3 coding sequence is TGTGCCAGCAGCTTCATGGGGGCGGACACTGAAGCTTTCTTT. It encodes CASSFMGADTEAFF.